These 12 T cell receptor beta chains were sequenced from one sample in a study of fetal regulatory T cell absence and autoimmunity. Produced via immunoSEQ multiplex PCR; TCRdb's table is partial and in-frame only. The sample includes about 95,000 clones, 60% to 80% of them seen just once. The sequenced material came from pancreas tissue. The receptors derive from a male donor with IPEX syndrome.

The rearrangement joins TRBV6-1 to TRBJ1-2; no reliable D call. This CDR3 contains 13 residues. V lost 1 base, J lost 1 base, and 4 bases lay in between. Germline CDR1 and CDR2: MNHNS and SASEGT. The CDR3 coding sequence is TGTGCCAGCAGTGAAGGAGGTAACTATGGCTACACCTTC. Translated, it gives CASSEGGNYGYTF.

This chain connects TRBV6-6 to TRBJ2-7, with a tentative D call TRBD2 (6 bases). The germline V gene has CDR1 MNHNY and CDR2 SVGAGI (reference sequence). The CDR3 extends over 14 amino acids. Trimming removed 0 bases from V and 5 bases from J, with 11 bases in between. CDR3 in amino acids: CASSYSTLADEQYF. The CDR3 nucleotides read TGTGCCAGCAGTTACTCGACACTAGCAGACGAGCAGTACTTC.

The chain combines TRBV4-1 with TRBJ1-1, with unresolved D. V was pared by 0 bases and J by 0 bases, with 8 bases between. This CDR3 region has 15 residues. CDR1 MGHRA and CDR2 YSYEKL come from the germline V gene. The CDR3 bases are TGCGCCAGCAGCCAAGAAGTCCTGTTGAACACTGAAGCTTTCTTT. Its protein product is CASSQEVLLNTEAFF.

V and J are TRBV5-6 and TRBJ1-3; D is undetermined. Germline-derived CDR1 and CDR2 are SGHDT and YYEEEE. Deletions cut 1 base from V and 3 bases from J, with 14 bases between. The CDR3 consists of 16 residues. The CDR3 protein is CASSLKPRRSGNTIYF. The DNA for the CDR3 is TGTGCCAGCAGCTTGAAGCCCAGGAGAAGTGGAAACACCATATATTTT.

There are a few counts of this clone. This chain links TRBV4-3 with TRBJ1-5; no clear D. V lost 2 bases and J 5 bases, leaving 7 bases between the germline ends. Germline CDR1 is LGHNA and CDR2 is YSLEER. This CDR3 is built from 13 residues. Here the CDR3 DNA reads TGCGCCAGCAGCCAAAATACTTATCAGCCCCAGCATTTT. The encoded protein is CASSQNTYQPQHF.

The chain recombines TRBV14 with TRBJ2-5, with TRBD2 matching 10 bases. With 1 base clipped from V and 5 bases from J, the junction kept 4 bases outside the gene matches. Germline CDR1 and CDR2: SGHDN and FVKESK. This CDR3 spans 15 amino acids. The CDR3 protein is CASSQVLAGVETQYF. The CDR3 DNA reads TGTGCCAGCAGCCAAGTTCTAGCGGGAGTTGAGACCCAGTACTTC.

The chain couples TRBV6-1 to TRBJ2-1, with TRBD2 identical over 11 bases. V gave up 8 bases and J gave up 7 bases; unmatched junction bases: 7. The CDR3 loop spans 14 amino acids. Germline CDR1 and CDR2: MNHNS and SASEGT. The CDR3 coding sequence is TGTGCCAGCGGATTAGCGGGGGGGTGGAATGAGCAGTTCTTC. Translated, it gives CASGLAGGWNEQFF.

This clone appeared a few times. This chain joins TRBV5-4 and TRBJ2-5, with no clear D. The CDR3 consists of 13 residues. Between the trimmed V and J ends, which lost 0 bases and 1 base, there was a span of 4 bases. Germline V gene sequence: CDR1 SGHNT, CDR2 YYREEE (reference sequence). This CDR3 reads CASSLASQETQYF. DNA of the CDR3: TGTGCCAGCAGCTTGGCTAGCCAAGAGACCCAGTACTTC.

The rearrangement uses TRBV7-2 and TRBJ1-2, with TRBD1 matching over 7 bases. This CDR3 has 14 residues. The ends lost 1 base at V and 5 bases at J; junction bases unmatched: 4. Germline CDR1 reads SGHTA; CDR2 reads FQGNSA. Here the CDR3 reads CASSLEGAFYGYTF. The CDR3 coding sequence is TGTGCCAGCAGCTTAGAGGGGGCGTTTTATGGCTACACCTTC.

This clone was counted a single time. A read error may explain this, as a much larger clone is one base away. The rearrangement uses TRBV7-9 and TRBJ2-7, with TRBD1 matching over 9 bases. CDR3 size: 13 residues. After removal of 3 bases from V and 3 bases from J, the junction contained 0 bases not matched to a gene. Germline values: CDR1 SEHNR, CDR2 FQNEAQ (reference sequence). Written as DNA, the CDR3 is TGTGCCAGCAGCTTGACAGGGGGCTACGAGCAGTACTTC. Translated, it gives CASSLTGGYEQYF.

The V gene is TRBV6-5, the J gene TRBJ2-1; 8 bases agree with TRBD1. This CDR3 contains 15 residues. J was trimmed by 2 bases and V by 2 bases; bases with no gene match: 2. Germline CDR1 MNHEY, CDR2 SVGAGI. In DNA form, the CDR3 reads TGTGCCAGCAGTTACAAACAGGGGGCCTACAATGAGCAGTTCTTC. It specifies CASSYKQGAYNEQFF.

V usage is TRBV10-3 and J usage is TRBJ1-1; D gene unclear. V lost 7 bases, J lost 6 bases, and 15 bases lay in between. This CDR3 region has 13 residues. The germline gives CDR1 ENHRY, CDR2 SYGVKD. As DNA, the CDR3 is TGTGCCATCAACCGGGCCACAAACGCTGAAGCTTTCTTT. It specifies CAINRATNAEAFF.